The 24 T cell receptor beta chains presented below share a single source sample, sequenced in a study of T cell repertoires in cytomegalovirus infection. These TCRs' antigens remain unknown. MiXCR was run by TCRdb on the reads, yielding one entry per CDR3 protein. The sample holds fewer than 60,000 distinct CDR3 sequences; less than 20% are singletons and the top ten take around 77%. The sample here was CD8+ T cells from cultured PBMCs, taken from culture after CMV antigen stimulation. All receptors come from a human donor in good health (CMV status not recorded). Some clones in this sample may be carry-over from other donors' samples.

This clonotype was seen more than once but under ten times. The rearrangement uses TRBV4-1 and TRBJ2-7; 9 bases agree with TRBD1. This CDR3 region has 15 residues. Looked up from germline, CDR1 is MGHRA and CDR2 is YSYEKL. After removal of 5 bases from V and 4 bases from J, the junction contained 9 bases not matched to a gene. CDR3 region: CASSYRQGVPYEQYF. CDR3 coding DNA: TGCGCCAGCAGCTACAGACAGGGGGTTCCATACGAGCAGTACTTC.

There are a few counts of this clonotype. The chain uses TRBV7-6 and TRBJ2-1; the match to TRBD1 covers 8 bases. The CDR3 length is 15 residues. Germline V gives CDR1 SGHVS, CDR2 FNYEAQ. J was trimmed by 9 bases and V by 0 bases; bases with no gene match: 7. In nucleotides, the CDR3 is TGTGCCAGCAGCTTAGCCGAGACAGGGGTAGTTGAGCAGTTCTTC. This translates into CASSLAETGVVEQFF.

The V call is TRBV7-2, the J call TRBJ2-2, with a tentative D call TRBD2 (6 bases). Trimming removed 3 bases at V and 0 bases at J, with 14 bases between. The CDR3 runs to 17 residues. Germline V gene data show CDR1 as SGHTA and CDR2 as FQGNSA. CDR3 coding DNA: TGTGCCAGCAGCTTGGCGGGGAGCTTCGCGAACACCGGGGAGCTGTTTTTT. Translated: CASSLAGSFANTGELFF.

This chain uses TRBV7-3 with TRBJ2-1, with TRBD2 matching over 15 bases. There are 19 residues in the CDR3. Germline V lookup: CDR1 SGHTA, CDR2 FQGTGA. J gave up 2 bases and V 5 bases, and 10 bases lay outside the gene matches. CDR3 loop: CASSRPSGTSGGPYNEQFF. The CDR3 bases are TGTGCCAGCAGCCGTCCGTCCGGGACTAGCGGGGGGCCCTACAATGAGCAGTTCTTC.

In nucleotides, the CDR3 is TGTGCCAGCAGCCCGGGTTTGTTGGACCCAACTGAAGCTTTCTTT. Translated: CASSPGLLDPTEAFF. This sequence joins TRBV7-2 and TRBJ1-1; D uncertain. This CDR3 comprises 15 residues. V lost 5 bases to trimming and J lost 5 bases, with 18 bases between them. CDR1 is SGHTA and CDR2 is FQGNSA in the germline V gene.

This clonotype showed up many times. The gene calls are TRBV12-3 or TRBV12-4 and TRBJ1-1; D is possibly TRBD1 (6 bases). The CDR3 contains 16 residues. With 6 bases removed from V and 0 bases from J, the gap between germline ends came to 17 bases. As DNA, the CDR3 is TGTGCCAGCAGCCCCTTGATTGGGGGCATGAACACTGAAGCTTTCTTT. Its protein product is CASSPLIGGMNTEAFF.

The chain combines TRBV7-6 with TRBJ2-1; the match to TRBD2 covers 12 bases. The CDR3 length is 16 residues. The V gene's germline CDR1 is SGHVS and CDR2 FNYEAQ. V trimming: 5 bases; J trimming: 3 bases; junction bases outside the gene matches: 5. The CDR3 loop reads CASSPGLAGRYNEQFF. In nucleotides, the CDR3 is TGTGCCAGCAGCCCAGGACTAGCGGGGCGCTACAATGAGCAGTTCTTC. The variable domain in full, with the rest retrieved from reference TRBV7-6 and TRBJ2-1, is GAGVSQSPRYKVTKRGQDVALRCDPISGHVSLYWYRQALGQGPEFLTYFNYEAQQDKSGLPNDRFSAERPEGSISTLTIQRTEQRDSAMYRCASSPGLAGRYNEQFFGPGTRLTVL.

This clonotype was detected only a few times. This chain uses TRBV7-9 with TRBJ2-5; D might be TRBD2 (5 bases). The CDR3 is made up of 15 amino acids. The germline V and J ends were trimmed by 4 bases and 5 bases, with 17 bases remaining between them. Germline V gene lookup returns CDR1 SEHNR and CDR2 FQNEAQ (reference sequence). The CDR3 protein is CASSSLRDSRETQYF. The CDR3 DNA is TGTGCCAGCAGCTCCCTTCGGGATTCTAGGGAGACCCAGTACTTC.

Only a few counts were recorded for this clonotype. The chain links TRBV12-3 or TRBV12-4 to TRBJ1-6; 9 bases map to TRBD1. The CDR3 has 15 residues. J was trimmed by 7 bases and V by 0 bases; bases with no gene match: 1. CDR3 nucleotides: TGTGCCAGCAGTTTAGCCGACAGGGGGAATTCACCCCTCCACTTT. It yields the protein CASSLADRGNSPLHF.

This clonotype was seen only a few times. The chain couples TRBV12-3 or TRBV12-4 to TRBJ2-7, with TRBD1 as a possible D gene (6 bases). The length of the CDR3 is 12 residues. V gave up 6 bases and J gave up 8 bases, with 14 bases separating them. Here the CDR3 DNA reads TGTGCCAGCAGCCCACCAGGGGAAAAGCAGTACTTC. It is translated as CASSPPGEKQYF.

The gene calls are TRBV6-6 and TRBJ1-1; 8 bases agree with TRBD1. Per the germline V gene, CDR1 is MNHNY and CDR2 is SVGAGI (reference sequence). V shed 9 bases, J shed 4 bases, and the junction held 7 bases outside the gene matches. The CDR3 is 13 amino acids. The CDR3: CASEDRVGTEAFF. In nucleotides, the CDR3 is TGTGCCAGTGAGGACAGGGTTGGCACTGAAGCTTTCTTT.

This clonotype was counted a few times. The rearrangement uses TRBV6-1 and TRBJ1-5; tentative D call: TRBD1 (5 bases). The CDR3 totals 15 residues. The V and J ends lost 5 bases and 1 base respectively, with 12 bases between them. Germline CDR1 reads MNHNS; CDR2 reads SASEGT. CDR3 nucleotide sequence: TGTGCCAGCAGTCCAGGGATAGCGAGCAATCAGCCCCAGCATTTT. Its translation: CASSPGIASNQPQHF.

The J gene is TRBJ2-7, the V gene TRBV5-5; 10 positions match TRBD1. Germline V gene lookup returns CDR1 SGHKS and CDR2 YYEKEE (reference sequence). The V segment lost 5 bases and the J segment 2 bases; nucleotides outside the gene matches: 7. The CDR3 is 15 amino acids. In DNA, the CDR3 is TGTGCCAGCAGTGTAATCGGGACAGGGGCCTACGAGCAGTACTTC. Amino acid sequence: CASSVIGTGAYEQYF.

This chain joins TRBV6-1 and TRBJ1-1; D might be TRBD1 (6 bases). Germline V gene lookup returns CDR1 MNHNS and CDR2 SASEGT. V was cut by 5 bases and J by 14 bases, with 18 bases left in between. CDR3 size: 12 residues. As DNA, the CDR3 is TGTGCCAGCAGTTATGGAGACACCCAGGGGTTCTTT. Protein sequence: CASSYGDTQGFF.

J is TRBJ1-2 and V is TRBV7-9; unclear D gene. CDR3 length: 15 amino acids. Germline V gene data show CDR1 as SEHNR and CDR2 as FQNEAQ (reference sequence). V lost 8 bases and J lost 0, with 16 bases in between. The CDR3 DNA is TGTGCCAGCGGGATCCCTAGTACGGCTAACTATGGCTACACCTTC. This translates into CASGIPSTANYGYTF.

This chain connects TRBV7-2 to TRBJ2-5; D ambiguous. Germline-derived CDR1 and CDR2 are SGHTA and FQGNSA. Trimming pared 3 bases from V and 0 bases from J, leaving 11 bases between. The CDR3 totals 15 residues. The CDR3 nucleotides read TGTGCCAGCAGCTTTAAGTCACAGTACCAAGAGACCCAGTACTTC. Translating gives CASSFKSQYQETQYF.

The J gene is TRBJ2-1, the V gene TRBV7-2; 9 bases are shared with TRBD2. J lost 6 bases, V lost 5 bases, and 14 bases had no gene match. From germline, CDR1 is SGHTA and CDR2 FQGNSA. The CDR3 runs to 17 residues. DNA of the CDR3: TGTGCCAGCAGCCCTCCCCCTGGGGAGCGGGGGGCCAATGAGCAGTTCTTC. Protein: CASSPPPGERGANEQFF. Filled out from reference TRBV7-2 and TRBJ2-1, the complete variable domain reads GAGVSQSPSNKVTEKGKDVELRCDPISGHTALYWYRQSLGQGLEFLIYFQGNSAPDKSGLPSDRFSAERTGGSVSTLTIQRTQQEDSAVYLCASSPPPGERGANEQFFGPGTRLTVL.

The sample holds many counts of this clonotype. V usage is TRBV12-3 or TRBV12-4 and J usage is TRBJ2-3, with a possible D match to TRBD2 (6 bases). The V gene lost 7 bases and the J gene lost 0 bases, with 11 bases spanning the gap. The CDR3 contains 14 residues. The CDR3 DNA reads TGTGCCAGCACGGGAGCGTCTAGCACAGATACGCAGTATTTT. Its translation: CASTGASSTDTQYF.

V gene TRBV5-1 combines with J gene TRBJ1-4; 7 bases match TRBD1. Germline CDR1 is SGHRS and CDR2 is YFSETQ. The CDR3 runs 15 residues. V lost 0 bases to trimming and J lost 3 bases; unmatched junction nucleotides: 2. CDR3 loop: CASSLVQGANEKLFF. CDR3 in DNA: TGCGCCAGCAGCTTGGTTCAGGGGGCTAATGAAAAACTGTTTTTT.

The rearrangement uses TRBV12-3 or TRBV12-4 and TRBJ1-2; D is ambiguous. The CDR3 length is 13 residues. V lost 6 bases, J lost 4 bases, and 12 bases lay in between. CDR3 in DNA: TGTGCCAGCAGCCACGACGGTCCCTATGGCTACACCTTC. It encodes CASSHDGPYGYTF.

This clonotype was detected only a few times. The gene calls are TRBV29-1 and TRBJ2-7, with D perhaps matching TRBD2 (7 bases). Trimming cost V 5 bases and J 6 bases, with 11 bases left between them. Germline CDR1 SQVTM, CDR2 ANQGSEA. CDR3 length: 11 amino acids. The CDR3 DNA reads TGCAGCGTTCGGGGGGCGGGCGAGCAGTACTTC. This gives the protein CSVRGAGEQYF.

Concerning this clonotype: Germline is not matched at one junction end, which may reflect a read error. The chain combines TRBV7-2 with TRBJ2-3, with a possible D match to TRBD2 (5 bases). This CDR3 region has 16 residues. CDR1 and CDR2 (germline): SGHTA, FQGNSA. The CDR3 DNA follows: TGTGCCAGCAGCTTCGGGGAACCGTCTAGCACAGATACGAAGTATTTT. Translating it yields CASSFGEPSSTDTKYF. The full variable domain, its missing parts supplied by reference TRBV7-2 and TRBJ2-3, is GAGVSQSPSNKVTEKGKDVELRCDPISGHTALYWYRQSLGQGLEFLIYFQGNSAPDKSGLPSDRFSAERTGGSVSTLTIQRTQQEDSAVYLCASSFGEPSSTDTKYFGPGTRLTVL.

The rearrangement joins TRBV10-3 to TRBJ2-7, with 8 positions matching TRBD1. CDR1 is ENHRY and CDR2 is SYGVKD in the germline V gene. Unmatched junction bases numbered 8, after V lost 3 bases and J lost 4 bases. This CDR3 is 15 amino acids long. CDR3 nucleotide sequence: TGTGCCATCAGTGATGCCGGGACAGGAACGTACGAGCAGTACTTC. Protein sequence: CAISDAGTGTYEQYF.

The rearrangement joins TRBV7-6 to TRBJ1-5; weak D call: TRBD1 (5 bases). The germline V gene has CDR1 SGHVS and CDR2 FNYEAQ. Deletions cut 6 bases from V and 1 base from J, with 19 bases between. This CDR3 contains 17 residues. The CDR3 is CASRPNGGEDSNQPQHF. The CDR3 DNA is TGTGCCAGCAGACCAAACGGGGGGGAGGACAGCAATCAGCCCCAGCATTTT.